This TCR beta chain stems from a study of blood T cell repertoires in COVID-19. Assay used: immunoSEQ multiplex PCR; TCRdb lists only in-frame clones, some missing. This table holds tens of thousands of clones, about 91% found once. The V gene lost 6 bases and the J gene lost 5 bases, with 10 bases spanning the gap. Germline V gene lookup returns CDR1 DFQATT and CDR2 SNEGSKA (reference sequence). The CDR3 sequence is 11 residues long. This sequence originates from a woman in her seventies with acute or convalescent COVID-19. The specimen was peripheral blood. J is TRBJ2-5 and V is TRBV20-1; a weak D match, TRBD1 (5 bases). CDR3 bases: TGCAGTGCCGCAGCAGGGGAGACCCAGTACTTC. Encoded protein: CSAAAGETQYF.